Listed here are 16 T cell receptor beta chains from one sample, sequenced in a study of blood T cell repertoires in COVID-19. The data were produced by immunoSEQ multiplex PCR, yet TCRdb's version contains in-frame clones alone and is incomplete. The data show fewer than 350,000 clones, with approximately 92% seen just once and about 7% held by the top ten. The sample was peripheral blood. The receptors come from a woman younger than 45 with COVID-19, enrolled during active disease.

V usage is TRBV9 and J usage is TRBJ2-2, with unresolved D. CDR1 is SGDLS and CDR2 is YYNGEE in the germline V gene. The CDR3 spans 13 residues. Trimming cost V 1 base and J 4 bases, with 5 bases left between them. The CDR3 protein is CASSVSVTGELFF. CDR3 sequence (DNA): TGTGCCAGCAGCGTATCGGTCACCGGGGAGCTGTTTTTT.

The chain employs TRBV4-3 and TRBJ2-7, with TRBD1 matching over 10 bases. Trimming at V came to 2 bases and at J to 5 bases, leaving 6 bases not matched to a gene. Per germline, CDR1 LGHNA and CDR2 YSLEER. The CDR3 spans 15 residues. The CDR3 reads CASSQTLGQGNEQYF. The CDR3 DNA reads TGCGCCAGCAGCCAAACCCTGGGACAGGGGAACGAGCAGTACTTC.

The chain joins TRBV6-5 to TRBJ1-2; 7 nucleotides align to TRBD1. The CDR3 has 15 residues. After removal of 0 bases from V and 2 bases from J, the junction contained 3 bases not matched to a gene. Germline CDR1 MNHEY, CDR2 SVGAGI. The CDR3 DNA reads TGTGCCAGCAGTTACTCGAGGGGGCCGAACTATGGCTACACCTTC. Encoded protein: CASSYSRGPNYGYTF.

This clone was detected once. V usage is TRBV27 and J usage is TRBJ2-1, with 12 bases matching TRBD1. This CDR3 is 15 amino acids long. Germline V gene data show CDR1 as MNHEY and CDR2 as SMNVEV (reference sequence). With 8 bases clipped from V and 6 bases from J, the junction kept 8 bases outside the gene matches. CDR3 in amino acids: CASGKGTGGSNEQFF. In DNA form, the CDR3 reads TGTGCCAGCGGTAAAGGGACAGGGGGCTCCAATGAGCAGTTCTTC.

The J gene is TRBJ2-7, the V gene TRBV30; 12 bases line up with TRBD1. With V trimmed by 3 bases and J by 4 bases, 16 bases remained unmatched. Germline loops: CDR1 GTSNPN, CDR2 SVGIG (reference sequence). This CDR3 has 18 amino acids. The CDR3: CAWSRDRGPLAGPYEQYF. CDR3 bases: TGTGCCTGGAGCCGGGACAGGGGGCCCTTAGCGGGTCCTTACGAGCAGTACTTC.

V and J are TRBV15 and TRBJ2-7; 8 bases align to TRBD1. V shed 2 bases and J 0 bases; nucleotides not matched to a gene: 9. CDR3 length: 17 residues. Per germline, CDR1 LNHNV and CDR2 YYDKDF (reference sequence). In nucleotides, the CDR3 is TGTGCCACCAGCAGATTAACAGGGGGTAAATTCTCCTACGAGCAGTACTTC. Its protein product is CATSRLTGGKFSYEQYF.

The V call is TRBV6-5, the J call TRBJ1-5; 8 nucleotides agree with TRBD1. The CDR3 sequence is 15 residues long. V dropped 4 bases and J dropped 6; count of bases not matched to a gene: 8. Germline-derived CDR1 and CDR2 are MNHEY and SVGAGI. The CDR3 sequence is CASSSDRGIFQPQHF. CDR3 sequence (DNA): TGTGCCAGCAGTTCTGACAGGGGAATATTTCAGCCCCAGCATTTT.

The gene calls are TRBV9 and TRBJ2-5; 8 nucleotides match TRBD1. CDR1 is SGDLS and CDR2 is YYNGEE in the germline V gene. This CDR3 is built from 16 residues. V dropped 0 bases and J dropped 5; count of bases not matched to a gene: 9. As DNA, the CDR3 is TGTGCCAGCAGCGTAGGCAGGGGGCTGTACGGGGAGACCCAGTACTTC. Translated: CASSVGRGLYGETQYF.

This clone has just one count. This CDR3 reads CATLAGAYNEQFF. In DNA, the CDR3 is TGTGCCACCCTAGCGGGAGCCTACAATGAGCAGTTCTTC. The chain links TRBV7-9 to TRBJ2-1, with 10 nucleotides matching TRBD2. Per germline, CDR1 SEHNR and CDR2 FQNEAQ (reference sequence). The J segment lost 2 bases and the V segment lost 10 bases, leaving 2 bases of the junction unmatched. CDR3 length equals 13 residues.

The chain uses TRBV2 and TRBJ1-1, with TRBD1 matching 8 bases. The CDR3 runs 13 residues. The germline CDR1 and CDR2 sequences are SNHLY and FYNNEI. Germline trimming cut 8 bases from V and 6 bases from J; bases unmatched to any gene: 8. The CDR3 is CASRTGGGPEAFF. The CDR3 region has the DNA TGTGCCAGCCGAACAGGGGGAGGGCCTGAAGCTTTCTTT.

The genes are TRBV28 and TRBJ1-1; D call uncertain. The V end was cut by 5 bases, the J end by 4 bases, with 17 bases between. The CDR3 length is 15 residues. Germline CDR1 MDHEN, CDR2 SYDVKM. The CDR3 region has the DNA TGTGCCAGCAGTATAGCCGGGAGGCTTGCCACTGAAGCTTTCTTT. This codes for CASSIAGRLATEAFF.

The chain has TRBV30 and TRBJ1-4, with D unclear. V was pared by 1 base and J by 8 bases, with 8 bases between. Germline CDR1 and CDR2: GTSNPN and SVGIG (reference sequence). CDR3 length: 12 residues. The CDR3 reads CAWSGSEEKLFF. The CDR3 DNA reads as TGTGCCTGGAGTGGCTCTGAGGAAAAACTGTTTTTT.

The V and J genes are TRBV2 and TRBJ2-7; 7 bases agree with TRBD1. The CDR3 sequence is 17 residues long. V trimming: 7 bases; J trimming: 3 bases; junction bases outside the gene matches: 18. In germline, CDR1 is SNHLY, CDR2 FYNNEI. CDR3 protein: CASNFNRGAGLIYEQYF. CDR3 bases: TGTGCCAGCAATTTCAACAGGGGTGCCGGGCTAATCTACGAGCAGTACTTC.

This clone is a singleton in its sample. V is TRBV5-1 and J is TRBJ2-7; 7 bases match TRBD1. The germline CDR1 and CDR2 sequences are SGHRS and YFSETQ. V shed 2 bases and J 3 bases; nucleotides not matched to a gene: 2. This CDR3 contains 13 residues. CDR3 in amino acids: CASSLRTGYEQYF. In DNA form, the CDR3 reads TGCGCCAGCAGCTTAAGGACAGGCTACGAGCAGTACTTC.

The chain carries TRBV25-1 and TRBJ1-6; no reliable D call. Trimming took off 2 bases at V and 8 bases at J, with 4 bases between the two ends. This CDR3 contains 12 residues. The V gene's germline CDR1 is MGHDK and CDR2 SYGVNS. CDR3 sequence: CASSEGHSPLHF. CDR3 nucleotide sequence: TGTGCCAGCAGTGAAGGCCATTCACCCCTCCACTTT. Filled out from reference TRBV25-1 and TRBJ1-6, the complete variable domain reads EADIYQTPRYLVIGTGKKITLECSQTMGHDKMYWYQQDPGMELHLIHYSYGVNSTEKGDLSSESTVSRIRTEHFPLTLESARPSHTSQYLCASSEGHSPLHFGNGTRLTVT.

This clone was found once. The V gene is TRBV19, the J gene TRBJ1-6; possibly TRBD1 for D (5 bases). Deletions cut 7 bases from V and 6 bases from J, with 19 bases between. Germline CDR1 and CDR2: LNHDA and SQIVND (reference sequence). The CDR3 sequence is 16 residues long. The CDR3 DNA follows: TGTGCCAGTAAGGGGTGGCATAGGGGCCTTAATTCACCCCTCCACTTT. Its translation: CASKGWHRGLNSPLHF.